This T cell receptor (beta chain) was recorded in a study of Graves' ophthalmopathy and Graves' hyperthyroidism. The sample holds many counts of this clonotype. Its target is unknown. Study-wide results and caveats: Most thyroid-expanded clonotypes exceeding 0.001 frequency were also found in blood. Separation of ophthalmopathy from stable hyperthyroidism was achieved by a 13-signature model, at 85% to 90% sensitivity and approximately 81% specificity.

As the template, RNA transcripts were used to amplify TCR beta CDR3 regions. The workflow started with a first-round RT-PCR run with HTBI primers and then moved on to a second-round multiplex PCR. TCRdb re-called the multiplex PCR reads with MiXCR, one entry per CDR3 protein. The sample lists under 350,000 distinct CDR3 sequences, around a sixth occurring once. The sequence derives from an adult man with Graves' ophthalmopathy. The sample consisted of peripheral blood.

The CDR3 loop reads CASSPRGGGLTEAFF. CDR3 bases: TGTGCCAGCAGCCCCAGGGGGGGTGGGCTAACTGAAGCTTTCTTT. The genes are TRBV12-3 or TRBV12-4 and TRBJ1-1; 7 bases align to TRBD1. V was clipped by 6 bases and J by 5 bases; unmatched bases: 12. CDR3 size: 15 residues.